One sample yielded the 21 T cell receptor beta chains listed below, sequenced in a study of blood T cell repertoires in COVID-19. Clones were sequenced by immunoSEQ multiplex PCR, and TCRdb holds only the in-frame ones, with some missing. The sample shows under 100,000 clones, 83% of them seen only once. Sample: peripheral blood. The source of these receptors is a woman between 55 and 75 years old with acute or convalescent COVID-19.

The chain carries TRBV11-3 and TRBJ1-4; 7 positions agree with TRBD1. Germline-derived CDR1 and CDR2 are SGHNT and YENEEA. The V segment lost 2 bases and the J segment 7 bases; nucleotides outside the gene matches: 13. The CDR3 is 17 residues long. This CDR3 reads CASSLIQDRVGSEKLFF. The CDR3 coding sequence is TGTGCCAGCAGCTTAATCCAAGACAGGGTAGGTAGTGAAAAACTGTTTTTT.

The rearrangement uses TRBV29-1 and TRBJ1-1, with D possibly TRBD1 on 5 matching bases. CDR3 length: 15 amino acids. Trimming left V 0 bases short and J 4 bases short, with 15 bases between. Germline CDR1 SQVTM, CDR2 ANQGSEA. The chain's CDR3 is CSVEDPRQGGTEAFF. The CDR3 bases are TGCAGCGTTGAAGATCCCCGGCAGGGAGGCACTGAAGCTTTCTTT.

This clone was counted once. The CDR3 spells CASSVIQGTGELFF. CDR3 bases: TGTGCCAGCAGCGTGATACAGGGGACCGGGGAGCTGTTTTTT. The V gene is TRBV9, the J gene TRBJ2-2; 7 nucleotides line up with TRBD1. Germline V gives CDR1 SGDLS, CDR2 YYNGEE. The CDR3 has 14 residues. With 2 bases clipped from V and 5 bases from J, the junction kept 3 bases outside the gene matches.

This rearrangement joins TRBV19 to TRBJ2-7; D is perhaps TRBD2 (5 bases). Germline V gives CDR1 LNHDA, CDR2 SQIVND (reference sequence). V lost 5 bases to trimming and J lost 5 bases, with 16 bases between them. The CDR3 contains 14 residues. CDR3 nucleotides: TGTGCCAGTAGTCCCGACTACCCTCGGGACGAGCAGTACTTC. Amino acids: CASSPDYPRDEQYF.

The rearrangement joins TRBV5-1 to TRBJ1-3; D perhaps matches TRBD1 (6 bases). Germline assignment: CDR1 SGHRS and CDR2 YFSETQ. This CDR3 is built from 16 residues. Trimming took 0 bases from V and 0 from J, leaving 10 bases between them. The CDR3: CASSLGQVVSGNTIYF. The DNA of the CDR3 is TGCGCCAGCAGCTTGGGACAGGTCGTCTCTGGAAACACCATATATTTT.

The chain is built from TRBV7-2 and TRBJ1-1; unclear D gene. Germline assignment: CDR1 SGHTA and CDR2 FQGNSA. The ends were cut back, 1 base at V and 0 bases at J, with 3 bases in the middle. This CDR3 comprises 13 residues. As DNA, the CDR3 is TGTGCCAGCAGCTTAGTAGTGAACACTGAAGCTTTCTTT. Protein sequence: CASSLVVNTEAFF. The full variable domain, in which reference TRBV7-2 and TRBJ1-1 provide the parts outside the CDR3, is GAGVSQSPSNKVTEKGKDVELRCDPISGHTALYWYRQSLGQGLEFLIYFQGNSAPDKSGLPSDRFSAERTGGSVSTLTIQRTQQEDSAVYLCASSLVVNTEAFFGQGTRLTVV.

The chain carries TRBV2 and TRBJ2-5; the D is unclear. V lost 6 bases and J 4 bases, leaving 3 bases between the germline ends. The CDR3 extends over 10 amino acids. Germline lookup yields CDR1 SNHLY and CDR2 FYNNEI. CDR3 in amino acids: CASSRETQYF. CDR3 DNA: TGTGCCAGCAGCCGAGAGACCCAGTACTTC.

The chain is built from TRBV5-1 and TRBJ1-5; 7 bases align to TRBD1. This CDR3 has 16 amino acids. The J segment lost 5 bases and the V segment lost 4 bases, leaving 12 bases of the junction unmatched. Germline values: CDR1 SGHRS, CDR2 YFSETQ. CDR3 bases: TGCGCCAGCAGCCTGGGGACAGCCACAACCCATCAGCCCCAGCATTTT. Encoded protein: CASSLGTATTHQPQHF.

CDR3 in DNA: TGTGCCAGTAGTATTTTGACAGATTCCTATGGCTACACCTTC. This translates into CASSILTDSYGYTF. J is TRBJ1-2 and V is TRBV19, with D perhaps TRBD1 (5 bases). CDR3 length: 14 residues. Germline V gives CDR1 LNHDA, CDR2 SQIVND (reference sequence). Trimming removed 3 bases at V and 4 bases at J, with 12 bases between. The entire variable domain, with the rest obtained from reference TRBV19 and TRBJ1-2, is as follows: DGGITQSPKYLFRKEGQNVTLSCEQNLNHDAMYWYRQDPGQGLRLIYYSQIVNDFQKGDIAEGYSVSREKKESFPLTVTSAQKNPTAFYLCASSILTDSYGYTFGSGTRLTVV.

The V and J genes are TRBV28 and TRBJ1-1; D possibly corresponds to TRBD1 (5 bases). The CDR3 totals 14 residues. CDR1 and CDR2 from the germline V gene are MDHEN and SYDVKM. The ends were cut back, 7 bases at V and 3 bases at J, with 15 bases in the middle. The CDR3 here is CASKVGGGDTEAFF. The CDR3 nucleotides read TGTGCCAGCAAGGTGGGGGGAGGGGACACTGAAGCTTTCTTT.

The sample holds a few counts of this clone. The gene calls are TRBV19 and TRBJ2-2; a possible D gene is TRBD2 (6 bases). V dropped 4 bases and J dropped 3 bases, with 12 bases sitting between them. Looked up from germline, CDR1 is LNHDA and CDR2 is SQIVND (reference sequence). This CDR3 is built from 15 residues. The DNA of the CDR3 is TGTGCCAGTAGTACGCGGGATGAATACACCGGGGAGCTGTTTTTT. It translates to CASSTRDEYTGELFF.

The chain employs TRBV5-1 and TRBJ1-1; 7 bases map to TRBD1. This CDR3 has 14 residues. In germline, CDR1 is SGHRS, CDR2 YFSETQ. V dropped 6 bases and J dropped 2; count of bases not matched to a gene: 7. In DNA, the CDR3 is TGCGCCAGCAATTCGGGACAGAGAAACACTGAAGCTTTCTTT. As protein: CASNSGQRNTEAFF.

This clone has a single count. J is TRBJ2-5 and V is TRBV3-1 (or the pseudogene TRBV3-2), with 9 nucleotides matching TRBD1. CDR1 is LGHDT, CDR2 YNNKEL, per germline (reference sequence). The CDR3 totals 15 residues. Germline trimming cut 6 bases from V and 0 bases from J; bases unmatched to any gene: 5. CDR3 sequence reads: CASSPGTGYQETQYF. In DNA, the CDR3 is TGTGCCAGCAGTCCCGGGACAGGGTACCAAGAGACCCAGTACTTC.

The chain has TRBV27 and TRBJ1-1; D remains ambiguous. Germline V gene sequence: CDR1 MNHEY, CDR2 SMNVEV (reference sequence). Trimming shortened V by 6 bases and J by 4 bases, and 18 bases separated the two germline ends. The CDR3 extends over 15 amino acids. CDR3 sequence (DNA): TGTGCCAGCAGCCATGTAAGGTCGGGGAGCACTGAAGCTTTCTTT. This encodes CASSHVRSGSTEAFF.

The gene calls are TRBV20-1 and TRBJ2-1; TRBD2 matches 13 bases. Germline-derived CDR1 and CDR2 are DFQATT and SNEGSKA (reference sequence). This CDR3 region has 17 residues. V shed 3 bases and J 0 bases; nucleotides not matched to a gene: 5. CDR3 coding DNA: TGCAGTGCTAGTAAAGGGACTAGCGGGATCTCCTACAATGAGCAGTTCTTC. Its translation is CSASKGTSGISYNEQFF.

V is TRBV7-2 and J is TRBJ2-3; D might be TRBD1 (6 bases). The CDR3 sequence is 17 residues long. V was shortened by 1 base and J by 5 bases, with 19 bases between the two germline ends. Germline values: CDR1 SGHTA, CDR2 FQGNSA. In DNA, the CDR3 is TGTGCCAGCAGCTTAGATGGATTCGGACAGTCGGGAGATACGCAGTATTTT. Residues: CASSLDGFGQSGDTQYF. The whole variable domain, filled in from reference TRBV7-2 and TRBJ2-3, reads GAGVSQSPSNKVTEKGKDVELRCDPISGHTALYWYRQSLGQGLEFLIYFQGNSAPDKSGLPSDRFSAERTGGSVSTLTIQRTQQEDSAVYLCASSLDGFGQSGDTQYFGPGTRLTVL.

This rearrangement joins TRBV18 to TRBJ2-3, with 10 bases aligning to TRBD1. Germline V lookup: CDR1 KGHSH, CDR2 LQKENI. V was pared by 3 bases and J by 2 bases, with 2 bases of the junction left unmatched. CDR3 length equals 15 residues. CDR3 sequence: CASSPGQGITDTQYF. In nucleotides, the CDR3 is TGTGCCAGCTCACCGGGACAGGGGATCACAGATACGCAGTATTTT.

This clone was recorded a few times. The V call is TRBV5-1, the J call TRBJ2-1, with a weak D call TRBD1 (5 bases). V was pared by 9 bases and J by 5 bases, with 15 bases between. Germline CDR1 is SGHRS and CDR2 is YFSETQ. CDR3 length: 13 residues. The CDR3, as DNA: TGCGCCACCGGACATCTCCAAAACAATGAGCAGTTCTTC. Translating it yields CATGHLQNNEQFF.

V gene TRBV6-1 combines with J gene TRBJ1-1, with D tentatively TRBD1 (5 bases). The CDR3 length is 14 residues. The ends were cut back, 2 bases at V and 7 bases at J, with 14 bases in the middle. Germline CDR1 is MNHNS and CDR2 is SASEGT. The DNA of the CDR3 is TGTGCCAGCAGTGAAAGGTCCGTTACAGGTGAAGCTTTCTTT. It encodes CASSERSVTGEAFF.

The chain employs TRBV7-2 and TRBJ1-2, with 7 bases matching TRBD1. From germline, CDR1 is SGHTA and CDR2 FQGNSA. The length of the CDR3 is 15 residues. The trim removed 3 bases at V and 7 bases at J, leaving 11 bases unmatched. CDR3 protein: CASSFDRDLLVGYTF. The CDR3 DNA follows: TGTGCCAGCAGCTTTGACAGGGACCTATTGGTTGGCTACACCTTC.

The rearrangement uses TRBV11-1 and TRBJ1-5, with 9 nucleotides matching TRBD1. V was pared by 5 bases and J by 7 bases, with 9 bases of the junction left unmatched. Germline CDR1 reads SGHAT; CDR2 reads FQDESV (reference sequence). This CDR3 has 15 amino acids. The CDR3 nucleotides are TGTGCCAGCAGCGTTGGGACAGGGAAGGGCCAGCCCCAGCATTTT. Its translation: CASSVGTGKGQPQHF.